These 9 T cell receptor beta chains share one sample of origin, sequenced in a study of beta chain features in type 1 diabetes. Their antigen targets remain unknown. General study results and limits: Shorter TCRB CDR3s, moderately but significantly so, marked every one of the four CD4+ subsets in Type 1 diabetes patients.

cDNA synthesis used the whole RNA isolate, giving expressed TCRB sequences. Profiling relied on immunoSEQ multiplex PCR, and the TCRdb table lists in-frame clones only, not all of them. The data hold a few hundred thousand clones, with about 11% observed a single time. Source material: naive CD4+ T cells from blood. These receptors were obtained from a man in his thirties or forties with type 1 diabetes.

The rearrangement links TRBV5-1 to TRBJ2-7; D is possibly TRBD1 (6 bases). V was clipped by 3 bases and J by 4 bases, with 14 bases between them. In germline, CDR1 is SGHRS, CDR2 YFSETQ. This CDR3 region has 14 residues. CDR3 amino acids: CASSSATGIYEQYF. The CDR3 bases are TGCGCCAGCAGCTCGGCTACAGGGATTTACGAGCAGTACTTC.

This chain's CDR3 is CASSYQRSGSSYEQYF. CDR3 DNA: TGTGCCAGCAGTTACCAACGATCAGGTTCGTCCTACGAGCAGTACTTC. The rearrangement uses TRBV28 and TRBJ2-7; D not resolved. The V end lost 4 bases, the J end lost 1 base, and 17 bases lay between the germline ends. The CDR3 consists of 16 residues. Germline-derived CDR1 and CDR2 are MDHEN and SYDVKM.

The J gene is TRBJ1-5, the V gene TRBV2, with TRBD1 matching over 9 bases. CDR1 is SNHLY and CDR2 is FYNNEI in the germline V gene. CDR3 length equals 14 residues. J gave up 5 bases and V 4 bases, and 3 bases lay outside the gene matches. This CDR3 is CASSGTGEHQPQHF. The CDR3 nucleotides are TGTGCCAGCAGTGGGACAGGGGAACATCAGCCCCAGCATTTT.

A few counts support this clone. The CDR3 region is CASSLAGSLPQHF. CDR3 DNA: TGTGCCAGCAGCTTGGCGGGATCACTGCCCCAGCATTTT. The V call is TRBV5-8, the J call TRBJ1-5; D is undetermined. Trimming removed 0 bases at V and 9 bases at J, with 10 bases between. The CDR3 has 13 residues. Per germline, CDR1 SGHTS and CDR2 YDEGEE.

This clone appeared a few times. The chain recombines TRBV18 with TRBJ1-2; the D is unclear. V lost 2 bases and J 4 bases, leaving 11 bases between the germline ends. Germline V CDR1 and CDR2: KGHSH, LQKENI. The CDR3 contains 14 residues. The CDR3 nucleotides read TGTGCCAGCTCACCATCTCGGCGGCGCTATGGCTACACCTTC. This encodes CASSPSRRRYGYTF. The full variable domain, completed using reference TRBV18 and TRBJ1-2, is NAGVMQNPRHLVRRRGQEARLRCSPMKGHSHVYWYRQLPEEGLKFMVYLQKENIIDESGMPKERFSAEFPKEGPSILRIQQVVRGDSAAYFCASSPSRRRYGYTFGSGTRLTVV.

This clone occurred a few times. The chain recombines TRBV30 with TRBJ2-5; maybe TRBD2 (7 bases). V was cut by 6 bases and J by 6 bases, with 14 bases left in between. The germline CDR1 and CDR2 sequences are GTSNPN and SVGIG (reference sequence). CDR3 length: 12 residues. CDR3 in amino acids: CACHMGGQTQYF. The CDR3 DNA sequence: TGTGCCTGCCACATGGGGGGGCAGACCCAGTACTTC.

This clone occurred a few times. J is TRBJ2-2 and V is TRBV18; 7 bases map to TRBD1. Germline CDR1 is KGHSH and CDR2 is LQKENI. This CDR3 spans 14 amino acids. V lost 3 bases and J lost 7; bases outside the gene matches: 5. The CDR3 sequence: CASSPGTALGELFF. CDR3 coding DNA: TGTGCCAGCTCACCCGGGACAGCGCTCGGGGAGCTGTTTTTT.

V gene TRBV6-1 combines with J gene TRBJ1-2; 8 bases are a match to TRBD1. In germline, CDR1 is MNHNS, CDR2 SASEGT. The J segment lost 8 bases and the V segment lost 5 bases, leaving 7 bases of the junction unmatched. The CDR3 runs to 13 residues. In DNA form, the CDR3 reads TGTGCCAGCAGTCCCCGGACAGGGTACGGCTACACCTTC. Translating gives CASSPRTGYGYTF.

The chain recombines TRBV5-1 with TRBJ1-2; 9 positions agree with TRBD1. V gave up 5 bases and J gave up 2 bases; unmatched junction bases: 4. Germline V gives CDR1 SGHRS, CDR2 YFSETQ. This CDR3 spans 14 amino acids. CDR3 sequence reads: CASRQGQGNYGYTF. CDR3 nucleotides: TGCGCCAGCAGGCAAGGACAGGGGAACTATGGCTACACCTTC.